These 13 T cell receptor beta chains were sequenced from one sample in a study of T-cell reconstitution after alpha-beta-depleted transplantation in children. Preparation of the TCRbeta library used unique molecular identifiers. TCRdb re-analysed the PCR reads in MiXCR, keeping a single row per CDR3 protein. The sample records some 200,000 distinct CDR3 sequences, just under 6.5% being singletons. Sequencing used PBMCs, obtained before TCRalphabeta/CD19-depleted stem cell transplant. Source of these receptors: a girl in the first two years of life with combined immunodeficiency, due to receive a stem cell transplant.

This clonotype has at least ten counts. This chain joins TRBV29-1 and TRBJ1-1; weak D call: TRBD1 (6 bases). Germline CDR1 and CDR2: SQVTM and ANQGSEA. The germline V and J ends were trimmed by 6 bases and 6 bases, with 17 bases remaining between them. CDR3 length equals 13 residues. As DNA, the CDR3 is TGCAGCGTCGGACTTGGCGAGGGGGCTGAAGCTTTCTTT. It codes for CSVGLGEGAEAFF.

With regard to this clonotype: A much larger clone lies a single base off, so this may be a read error. The chain uses TRBV25-1 and TRBJ2-3; weak D call: TRBD1 (6 bases). Between the trimmed V and J ends, which lost 5 bases and 7 bases, there was a span of 13 bases. CDR1 and CDR2 from the germline V gene are MGHDK and SYGVNS. The CDR3 has 13 residues. DNA for the CDR3: TGTGCCAGCAGTATACAGGGTACATATACGCAGTATTTT. Its translation is CASSIQGTYTQYF.

This clonotype appeared many times. The V gene is TRBV28, the J gene TRBJ2-1; D gene ambiguous. This CDR3 has 14 amino acids. Trimming stripped 11 bases from V and 0 bases from J, with 14 bases between. Germline-derived CDR1 and CDR2 are MDHEN and SYDVKM. CDR3 sequence reads: CAASELSSYNEQFF. DNA for the CDR3: TGTGCCGCGTCTGAACTTAGCTCCTACAATGAGCAGTTCTTC.

At least ten counts were recorded for this clonotype. The chain couples TRBV20-1 to TRBJ2-7; 8 bases fit TRBD2. Germline-derived CDR1 and CDR2 are DFQATT and SNEGSKA (reference sequence). The CDR3 runs 14 residues. With 0 bases clipped from V and 9 bases from J, the junction kept 10 bases outside the gene matches. CDR3: CSARDRAGVLGQYF. CDR3 DNA: TGCAGTGCTAGAGATCGAGCGGGAGTGCTTGGGCAGTACTTC.

At least ten counts were recorded for this clonotype. The chain links TRBV7-9 to TRBJ2-5, with TRBD2 matching 12 bases. CDR3 size: 15 residues. The germline gives CDR1 SEHNR, CDR2 FQNEAQ (reference sequence). With V trimmed by 6 bases and J by 0 bases, 2 bases remained unmatched. The CDR3 region is CASSGTSGYQETQYF. The CDR3 DNA reads TGTGCCAGCAGTGGGACTAGCGGGTACCAAGAGACCCAGTACTTC.

This clonotype was observed at least ten times. CDR3 amino acids: CASSYNSANYGYTF. DNA of the CDR3: TGTGCCAGCAGTTACAACAGCGCAAACTATGGCTACACCTTC. The chain employs TRBV6-5 and TRBJ1-2; D gene ambiguous. The CDR3 runs to 14 residues. Germline CDR1 is MNHEY and CDR2 is SVGAGI. The V end lost 2 bases, the J end lost 2 bases, and 9 bases lay between the germline ends.

This clonotype appeared many times. The rearrangement joins TRBV29-1 to TRBJ2-1; D is tentatively TRBD1 or TRBD2 (5 bases each). Germline CDR1 SQVTM, CDR2 ANQGSEA. The CDR3 extends over 13 amino acids. V dropped 8 bases and J dropped 4 bases, with 15 bases sitting between them. CDR3 region: CSIRDGDYNEQFF. The CDR3 bases are TGCAGCATCCGGGACGGCGATTACAATGAGCAGTTCTTC.

This clonotype has a count of ten or more. This chain links TRBV7-9 with TRBJ2-7; tentatively, D is TRBD2 (5 bases). The germline V gene encodes CDR1 SEHNR and CDR2 FQNEAQ (reference sequence). The CDR3 extends over 14 amino acids. Trimming cost V 0 bases and J 0 bases, with 6 bases left between them. CDR3 bases: TGTGCCAGCAGCTTAGCGGGAGTCTCCTACGAGCAGTACTTC. Its translation is CASSLAGVSYEQYF.

The gene calls are TRBV12-3 or TRBV12-4 and TRBJ2-7; TRBD1 might be the D (6 bases). This CDR3 is 14 amino acids long. V was clipped by 7 bases and J by 1 base, with 14 bases between them. The CDR3 protein is CASTLDRRSYEQYF. The DNA of the CDR3 is TGTGCCAGCACCCTCGACAGGCGGTCCTACGAGCAGTACTTC.

The chain carries TRBV6-4 and TRBJ1-1; no reliable D call. The CDR3 runs 9 residues. V lost 3 bases and J 11 bases, leaving 4 bases between the germline ends. Germline CDR1 reads MRHNA; CDR2 reads SNTAGT. The CDR3 reads CASSELAFF. CDR3 nucleotide sequence: TGTGCCAGCAGTGAGCTGGCTTTCTTT.

The CDR3, as DNA: TGCGCCAGCAGCCTCGGGACTAGCGGGCCCGAGCAGTACTTC. It is translated as CASSLGTSGPEQYF. The rearrangement joins TRBV4-3 to TRBJ2-7; 12 bases are a match to TRBD2. The ends lost 4 bases at V and 6 bases at J; junction bases unmatched: 4. The CDR3 totals 14 residues. The germline gives CDR1 LGHNA, CDR2 YSLEER.

This clonotype was observed at least ten times. The chain couples TRBV12-3 or TRBV12-4 to TRBJ2-7; unclear D gene. The germline V and J ends were trimmed by 7 bases and 5 bases, with 12 bases remaining between them. The CDR3 extends over 12 amino acids. CDR3 amino acids: CASTQYPNEQYF. CDR3 coding DNA: TGTGCCAGCACTCAGTATCCAAACGAGCAGTACTTC.

In this sample, this clonotype turned up once. This chain joins TRBV29-1 and TRBJ2-7; D not resolved. Trimming took off 4 bases at V and 2 bases at J, with 15 bases between the two ends. The CDR3 totals 14 residues. Germline CDR1 reads SQVTM; CDR2 reads ANQGSEA. CDR3 loop: CSVANGAGPYEQYF. CDR3 sequence (DNA): TGCAGCGTTGCGAATGGCGCTGGGCCCTACGAGCAGTACTTC.